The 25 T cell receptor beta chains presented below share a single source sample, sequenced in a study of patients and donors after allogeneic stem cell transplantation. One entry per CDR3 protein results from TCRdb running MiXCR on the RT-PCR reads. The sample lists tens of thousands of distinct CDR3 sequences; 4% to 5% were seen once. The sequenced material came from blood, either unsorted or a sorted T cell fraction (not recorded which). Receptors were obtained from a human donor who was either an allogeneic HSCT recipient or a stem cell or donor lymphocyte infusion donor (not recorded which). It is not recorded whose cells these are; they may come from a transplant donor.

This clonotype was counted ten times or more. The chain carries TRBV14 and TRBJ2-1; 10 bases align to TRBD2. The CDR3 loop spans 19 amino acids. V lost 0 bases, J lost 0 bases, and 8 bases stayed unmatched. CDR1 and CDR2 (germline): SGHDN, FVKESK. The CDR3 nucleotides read TGTGCCAGCAGCCAAGATAGGAGACTAGCGGGTTACTCCTACAATGAGCAGTTCTTC. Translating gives CASSQDRRLAGYSYNEQFF.

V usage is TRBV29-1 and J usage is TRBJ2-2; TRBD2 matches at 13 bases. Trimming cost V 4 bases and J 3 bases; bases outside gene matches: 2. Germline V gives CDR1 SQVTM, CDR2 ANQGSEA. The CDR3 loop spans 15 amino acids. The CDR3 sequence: CSVGTSGRDTGELFF. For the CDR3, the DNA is TGCAGCGTTGGCACTAGCGGGAGGGACACCGGGGAGCTGTTTTTT.

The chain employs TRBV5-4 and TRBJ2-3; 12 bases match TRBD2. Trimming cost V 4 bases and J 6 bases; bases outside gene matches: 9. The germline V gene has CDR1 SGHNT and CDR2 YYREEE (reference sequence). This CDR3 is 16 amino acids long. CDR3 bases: TGTGCCAGCAGCATAGGACTAGCGGGGTTCCGGGATACGCAGTATTTT. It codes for CASSIGLAGFRDTQYF.

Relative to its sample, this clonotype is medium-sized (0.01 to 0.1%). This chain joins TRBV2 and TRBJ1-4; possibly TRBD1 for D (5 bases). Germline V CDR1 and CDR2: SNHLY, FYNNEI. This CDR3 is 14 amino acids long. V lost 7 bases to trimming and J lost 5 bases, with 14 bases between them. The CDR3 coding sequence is TGTGCCAGCACCGAGACAGTTATCAATGAAAAACTGTTTTTT. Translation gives CASTETVINEKLFF.

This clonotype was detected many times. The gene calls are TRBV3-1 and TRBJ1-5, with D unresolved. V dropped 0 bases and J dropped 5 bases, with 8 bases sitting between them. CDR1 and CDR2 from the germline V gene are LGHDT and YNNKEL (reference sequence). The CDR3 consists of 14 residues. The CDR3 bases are TGTGCCAGCAGCCAAGATACGGGGTATCAGCCCCAGCATTTT. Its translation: CASSQDTGYQPQHF.

For the CDR3, the DNA is TGCGCCAGCAGTGAGAGGCTCGGACAGGGGGCAACAGATACGCAGTATTTT. This sequence encodes CASSERLGQGATDTQYF. The chain couples TRBV10-1 to TRBJ2-3; 11 bases align to TRBD1. Germline V gives CDR1 WNHNN, CDR2 SYGVQD (reference sequence). V shed 2 bases and J 3 bases; nucleotides not matched to a gene: 7. This CDR3 comprises 17 residues.

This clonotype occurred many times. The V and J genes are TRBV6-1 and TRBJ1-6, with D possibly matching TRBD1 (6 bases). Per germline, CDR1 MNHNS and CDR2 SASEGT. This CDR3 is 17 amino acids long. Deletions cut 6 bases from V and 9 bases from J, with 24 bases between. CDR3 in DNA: TGTGCCAGCAGCTCCCAGGGGCAAACCCCCGTCGGTTCACCCCTCCACTTT. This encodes CASSSQGQTPVGSPLHF.

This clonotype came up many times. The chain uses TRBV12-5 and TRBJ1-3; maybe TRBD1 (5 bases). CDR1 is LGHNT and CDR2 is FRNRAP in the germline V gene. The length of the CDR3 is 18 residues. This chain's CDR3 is CAQTNAGPRDDSGNTIYF. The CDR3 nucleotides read TGTGCGCAAACGAACGCGGGGCCGAGGGACGACTCTGGAAACACCATATATTTT.

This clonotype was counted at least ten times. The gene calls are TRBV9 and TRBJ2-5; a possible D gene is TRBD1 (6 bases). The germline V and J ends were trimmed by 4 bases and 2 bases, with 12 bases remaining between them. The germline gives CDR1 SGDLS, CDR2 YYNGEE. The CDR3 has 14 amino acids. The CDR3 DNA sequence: TGTGCCAGCAGCCCTGGGACACTTCAAGAGACCCAGTACTTC. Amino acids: CASSPGTLQETQYF.

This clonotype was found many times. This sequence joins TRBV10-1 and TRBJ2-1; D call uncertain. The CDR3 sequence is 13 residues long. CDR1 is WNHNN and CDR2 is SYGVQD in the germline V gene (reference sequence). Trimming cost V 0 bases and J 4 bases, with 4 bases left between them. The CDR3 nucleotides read TGCGCCAGCAGTGAGTCGGGATACAATGAGCAGTTCTTC. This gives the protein CASSESGYNEQFF.

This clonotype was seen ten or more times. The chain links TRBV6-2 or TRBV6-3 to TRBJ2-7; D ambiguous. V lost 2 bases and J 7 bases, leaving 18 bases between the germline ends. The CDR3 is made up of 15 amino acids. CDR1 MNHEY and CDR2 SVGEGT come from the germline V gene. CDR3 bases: TGTGCCAGCAGTTACACGGCTTCGGTGGGTTGGGAGCAGTACTTC. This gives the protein CASSYTASVGWEQYF.

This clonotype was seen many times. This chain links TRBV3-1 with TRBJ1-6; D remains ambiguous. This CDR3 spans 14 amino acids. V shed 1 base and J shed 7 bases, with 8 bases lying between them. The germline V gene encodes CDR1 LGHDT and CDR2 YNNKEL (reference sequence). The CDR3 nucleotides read TGTGCCAGCAGCCAAGTCAGGTTCAATTCACCCCTCCACTTT. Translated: CASSQVRFNSPLHF.

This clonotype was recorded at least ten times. The CDR3 coding sequence is TGCAGTGCTAGAGATGAATCAAATCACAATGAGCAGTTCTTC. This gives the protein CSARDESNHNEQFF. The genes are TRBV20-1 and TRBJ2-1; D is unclear. Germline V gene data show CDR1 as DFQATT and CDR2 as SNEGSKA (reference sequence). This CDR3 contains 14 residues. V lost 0 bases, J lost 5 bases, and 11 bases lay in between.

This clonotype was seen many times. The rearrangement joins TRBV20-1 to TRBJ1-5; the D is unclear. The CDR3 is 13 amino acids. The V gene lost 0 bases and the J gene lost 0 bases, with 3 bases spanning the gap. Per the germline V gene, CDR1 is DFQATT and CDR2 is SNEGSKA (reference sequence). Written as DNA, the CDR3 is TGCAGTGCTAGAGACTATAGCAATCAGCCCCAGCATTTT. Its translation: CSARDYSNQPQHF.

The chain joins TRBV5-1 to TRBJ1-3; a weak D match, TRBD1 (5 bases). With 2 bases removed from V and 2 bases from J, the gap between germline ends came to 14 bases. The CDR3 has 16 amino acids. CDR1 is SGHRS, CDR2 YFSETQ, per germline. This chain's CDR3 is CASSFGGRGTGNTIYF. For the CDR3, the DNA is TGCGCCAGCAGCTTTGGCGGTCGGGGGACTGGAAACACCATATATTTT. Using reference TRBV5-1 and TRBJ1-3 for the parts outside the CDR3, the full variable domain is KAGVTQTPRYLIKTRGQQVTLSCSPISGHRSVSWYQQTPGQGLQFLFEYFSETQRNKGNFPGRFSGRQFSNSRSEMNVSTLELGDSALYLCASSFGGRGTGNTIYFGEGSWLTVV.

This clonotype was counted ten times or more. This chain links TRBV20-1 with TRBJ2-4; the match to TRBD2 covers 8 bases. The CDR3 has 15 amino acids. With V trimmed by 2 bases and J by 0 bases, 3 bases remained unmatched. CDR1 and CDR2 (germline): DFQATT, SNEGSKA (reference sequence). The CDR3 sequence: CSARPGGLAKNIQYF. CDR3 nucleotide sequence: TGCAGTGCTAGACCGGGGGGGCTAGCCAAAAACATTCAGTACTTC.

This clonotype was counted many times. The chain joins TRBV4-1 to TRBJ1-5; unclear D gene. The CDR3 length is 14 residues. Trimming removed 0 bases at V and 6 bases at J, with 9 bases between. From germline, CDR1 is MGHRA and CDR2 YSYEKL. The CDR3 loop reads CASSQEAWGQPQHF. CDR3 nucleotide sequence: TGCGCCAGCAGCCAAGAAGCCTGGGGTCAGCCCCAGCATTTT.

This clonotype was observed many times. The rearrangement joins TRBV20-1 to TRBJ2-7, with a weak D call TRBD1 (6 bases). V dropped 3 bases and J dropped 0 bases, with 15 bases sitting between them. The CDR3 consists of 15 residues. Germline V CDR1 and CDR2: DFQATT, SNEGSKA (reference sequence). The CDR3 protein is CSARKGSGDSYEQYF. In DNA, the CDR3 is TGCAGTGCTAGGAAAGGGTCAGGGGACTCCTACGAGCAGTACTTC.

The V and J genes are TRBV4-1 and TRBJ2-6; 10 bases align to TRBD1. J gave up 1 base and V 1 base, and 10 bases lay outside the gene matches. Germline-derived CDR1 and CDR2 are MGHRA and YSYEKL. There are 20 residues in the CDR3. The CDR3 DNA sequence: TGCGCCAGCAGCCAAGCAACGGGACAGGGGCTTGTGTCTGGGGCCAACGTCCTGACTTTC. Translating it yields CASSQATGQGLVSGANVLTF.

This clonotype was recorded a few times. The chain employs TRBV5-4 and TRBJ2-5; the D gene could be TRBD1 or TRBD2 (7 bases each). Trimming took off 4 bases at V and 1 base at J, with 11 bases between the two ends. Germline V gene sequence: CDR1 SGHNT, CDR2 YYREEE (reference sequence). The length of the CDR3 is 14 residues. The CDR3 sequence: CASSAGGVQETQYF. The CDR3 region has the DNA TGTGCCAGCAGCGCAGGGGGGGTCCAAGAGACCCAGTACTTC.

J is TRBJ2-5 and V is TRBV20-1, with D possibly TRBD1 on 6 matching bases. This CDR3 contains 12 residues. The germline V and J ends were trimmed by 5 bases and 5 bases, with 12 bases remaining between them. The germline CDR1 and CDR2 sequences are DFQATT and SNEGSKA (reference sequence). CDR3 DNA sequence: TGCAGTGCTCCGTTTAGGGGGGAGACCCAGTACTTC. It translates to CSAPFRGETQYF.

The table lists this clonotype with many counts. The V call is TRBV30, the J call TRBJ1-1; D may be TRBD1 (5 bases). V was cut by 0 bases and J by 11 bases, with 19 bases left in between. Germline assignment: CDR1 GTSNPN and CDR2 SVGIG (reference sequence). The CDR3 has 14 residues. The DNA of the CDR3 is TGTGCCTGGAGTGTACATCGGGTCAGGGTGACGGCTTTCTTT. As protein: CAWSVHRVRVTAFF.

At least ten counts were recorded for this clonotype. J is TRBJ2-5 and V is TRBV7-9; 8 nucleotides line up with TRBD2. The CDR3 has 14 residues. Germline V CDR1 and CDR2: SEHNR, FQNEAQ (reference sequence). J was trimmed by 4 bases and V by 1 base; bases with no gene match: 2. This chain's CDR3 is CASSLVAGGETQYF. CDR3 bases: TGTGCCAGCAGCTTAGTTGCGGGAGGAGAGACCCAGTACTTC.

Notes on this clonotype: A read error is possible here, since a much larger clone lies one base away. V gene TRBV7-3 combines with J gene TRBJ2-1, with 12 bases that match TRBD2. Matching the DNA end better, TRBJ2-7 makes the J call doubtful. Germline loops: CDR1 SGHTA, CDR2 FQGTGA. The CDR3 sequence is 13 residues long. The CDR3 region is CASSATSGSEQYF. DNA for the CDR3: TGTGCCAGCAGCGCGACTAGCGGGAGTGAGCAGTACTTC.

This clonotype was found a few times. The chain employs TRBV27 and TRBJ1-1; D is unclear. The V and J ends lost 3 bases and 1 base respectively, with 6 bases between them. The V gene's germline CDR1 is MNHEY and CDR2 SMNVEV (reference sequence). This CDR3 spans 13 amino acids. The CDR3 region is CASSLSRNTEAFF. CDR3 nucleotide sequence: TGTGCCAGCAGTTTGAGTCGGAACACTGAAGCTTTCTTT.